The sample holds a few counts of the clone carrying this T cell receptor beta chain. Its specificity is not known. V was clipped by 1 base and J by 7 bases, with 14 bases between them. Germline V gene sequence: CDR1 SGHRS, CDR2 YFSETQ. The CDR3 extends over 15 amino acids. MiXCR was run by TCRdb on the RT-PCR reads, yielding one entry per CDR3 protein. Here the sample spans a few hundred thousand distinct CDR3 sequences, over 9.5% being singletons. This sample is part of a study of response to subunit inactivated influenza vaccine. Study results and limitations: That few new T cells are recruited by each seasonal influenza vaccination was the authors' suggestion.

This receptor was obtained from a man in his fifties or sixties who received an inactivated influenza vaccine. This chain uses TRBV5-1 with TRBJ2-2, with D possibly matching TRBD1 (5 bases). The sample was PBMCs from blood, taken roughly 48 days after vaccination. The CDR3 bases are TGCGCCAGCAGCTTGCGTCGTGGGGCCGGCGGGGAGCTGTTTTTT. Its protein product is CASSLRRGAGGELFF.